This T cell receptor beta chain was found in a study of OX40 agonist ivuxolimab in advanced cancers. With respect to the entire study: Ivuxolimab was an agonistic, fully human IgG2 monoclonal antibody directed against OX40 (CD134), a costimulatory receptor. Of the roughly 52 dose-escalation patients, hepatocellular carcinoma was present in about 20, melanoma in around 15, renal cell carcinoma in 9 and head and neck cancer in 9. Partial responses occurred in three dose-escalation patients, of whom one had hepatocellular carcinoma and two had cutaneous melanoma. In the dose-escalation cohort, more than 75% of patients were male, and the mean age was approximately 55 years, with a range of roughly 20 to 85. The paper covers the monotherapy dose-escalation part of the phase I ivuxolimab trial, which included N of about 56 patients. Peripheral TCRbeta sequencing aimed to test whether ivuxolimab altered TCR sequence diversity and caused clonal T-cell expansion. Patients were allowed to have had prior anti-PD-1, anti-PD-L1 or anti-CTLA-4 therapy, and 40% of the dose-escalation patients had previously received checkpoint inhibitors. Intravenous ivuxolimab was administered to patients every 2 weeks at six dose levels: 0.01, 0.1, 0.3, 1.5, 3 and 10 mg/kg. Findings and caveats that apply to the study as a whole: On average, CD8+ T cells showed more expanded clones than CD4+ T cells after ivuxolimab. Low levels of normalized T-cell clonal expansion were also seen in some nonresponding patients. Clonal expansion of both CD4+ and CD8+ blood T cells was observed from baseline to week 6 at doses 0.1 to 3.0 mg/kg. In the 0.1-3.0 mg/kg groups, partial responders had among the lowest normalized peripheral clonal expansion, particularly in CD8+ T cells. Which antigens the clonally expanded peripheral T cells were specific for was not determined.

The trial excluded patients who had a history of autoimmune disease or who were on systemic immunosuppression. In every dose cohort, peripheral blood was drawn for TCR sequencing at baseline, cycle 4 day 1, and cycle 7 day 1. Samples came from an open-label, multicenter, first-in-human phase I dose-escalation trial of ivuxolimab. Adults with locally advanced or metastatic head and neck squamous cell, hepatocellular, melanoma or renal cell carcinoma were enrolled in the trial. Before TCR sequencing, CD4+ and CD8+ T cells were separately sorted from peripheral blood. In regard to this clone: Its antigen has not been determined. There are no base qualities to consult, and no much larger clone falls within one base.

To sequence the TCRbeta CDR3 region, genomic DNA was isolated from the sorted cells. The immunoSEQ Assay was used for sequencing of TCRbeta CDR3 regions. TCRdb's version of the immuneACCESS table is confined to in-frame rearrangements and falls short of the full clone set. An unresolved V gene accounts for under half of the shortfall where checked; the remainder is of unknown origin. The sample yields over 80,000 clones; more than 85% were counted once. The ten largest account for approximately 1.2% of the sample. From the cysteine up to the phenylalanine, the CDR3 has a length of 14 residues. The DNA shown is the 42-base CDR3, in frame from base 1. Between the V and J ends, shortened by 6 bases and 0 bases respectively, the junction contains 9 bases. Looking up the germline V gene yields CDR1 MRHNA and CDR2 SNTAGT.

The sample was CD4+ or CD8+ T cells sorted from blood, taken in a trial of the OX40 agonist ivuxolimab. The chain is assembled from TRBV6-4 and TRBJ1-5, with TRBD1 as a weak D call on 5 bases. The clonotype was recovered from an adult with an advanced solid tumor such as melanoma, head and neck, liver or kidney cancer. The DNA sequence is TGTGCCAGCAGGTGGGACGGTAGCAATCAGCCCCAGCATTTT. Its translation reads: CASRWDGSNQPQHF.